This TCR beta chain was identified during a study of blood T cells in healthy people across ages. Using a J-beta primer mix together with a sample-barcoded 5' primer, a second PCR was run for roughly 6 to 11 cycles. Each CDR3 protein is one row after TCRdb ran MiXCR on the 5' RACE reads. The table has about 800,000 distinct CDR3 sequences, 20% to 25% seen once. This CDR3 has 14 residues. This clonotype has more than one count but fewer than ten. The sample was also reused in another study, on T cells of mothers and their children. That work contributes: It was related mother-child pairs that showed slightly higher overlap than unrelated pairs, without reaching significance. There were no persistent microchimeric T cell clones detected.

This clonotype was sampled from a boy younger than 18 in good health. The chain links TRBV21-1 to TRBJ2-7. TRBV21-1 is noted as a pseudogene. Sequences were obtained from blood. The chain's CDR3 is CASSKARVSYEQYF. In DNA form, the CDR3 reads TGTGCCAGCAGCAAGGCGCGGGTCTCCTACGAGCAGTACTTC.